The 3 T cell receptor beta chains reported below all come from one sample, sequenced in a study of T cells in Graves' hyperthyroidism and ophthalmopathy. RNA transcripts gave rise to amplified TCR beta CDR3 regions. HTBI primers were the set used in a first-round RT-PCR of the TCR CDR3. TCRdb recomputed calls from the multiplex PCR reads with MiXCR, one row per CDR3 protein. The sample lists under 800,000 distinct CDR3 sequences; around 15% were seen once. The sequencing sample was made of blood. These receptor sequences come from a young woman with Graves' hyperthyroidism.

This clonotype was seen a few times. The rearrangement joins TRBV28 to TRBJ2-3; D is unresolved. Germline V gene sequence: CDR1 MDHEN, CDR2 SYDVKM. With 2 bases removed from V and 1 base from J, the gap between germline ends came to 10 bases. The CDR3 length is 15 residues. The CDR3 DNA is TGTGCCAGCAGTTTAGGCGGACCCGGCACAGATACGCAGTATTTT. Its translation is CASSLGGPGTDTQYF. The variable domain in full, with the rest retrieved from reference TRBV28 and TRBJ2-3, is DVKVTQSSRYLVKRTGEKVFLECVQDMDHENMFWYRQDPGLGLRLIYFSYDVKMKEKGDIPEGYSVSREKKERFSLILESASTNQTSMYLCASSLGGPGTDTQYFGPGTRLTVL.

The gene calls are TRBV29-1 and TRBJ2-4, with D uncertain. There are 12 residues in the CDR3. The germline V gene has CDR1 SQVTM and CDR2 ANQGSEA. The ends were cut back, 5 bases at V and 8 bases at J, with 13 bases in the middle. The CDR3 sequence is CSVRNVGDIQYF. CDR3 in DNA: TGCAGCGTTCGGAACGTTGGGGACATTCAGTACTTC. Full variable domain (remainder filled in from reference TRBV29-1 and TRBJ2-4): SAVISQKPSRDICQRGTSLTIQCQVDSQVTMMFWYRQQPGQSLTLIATANQGSEATYESGFVIDKFPISRPNLTFSTLTVSNMSPEDSSIYLCSVRNVGDIQYFGAGTRLSVL.

V and J are TRBV12-3 or TRBV12-4 and TRBJ2-2; D ambiguous. The CDR3 contains 18 residues. V shed 2 bases and J shed 5 bases, with 21 bases lying between them. In DNA form, the CDR3 reads TGTGCCAGCAGTTTACTGGTCAGGCCGGCGATCGGGACCGGGGAGCTGTTTTTT. It translates to CASSLLVRPAIGTGELFF.